Following are 22 T cell receptor beta chains from one sample sequenced in a study of glioma-infiltrating T cells. Using RNA template, CDR3s of TCR alpha and beta were amplified with iRepertoire arm-PCR. TCRdb redid the calling of the multiplex PCR reads with MiXCR, one entry per CDR3 protein. The sample lists approximately 100,000 distinct CDR3 sequences; under 30% were seen once. Sample: glioma tissue, nonneoplastic brain tissue, or PBMCs (not recorded which). These TCRs come from a human donor with low-grade glioma or glioblastoma, undergoing nonglioma brain surgery, or in good health (not recorded which).

Many counts were recorded for this clonotype. The rearrangement links TRBV7-9 to TRBJ1-6; maybe TRBD1 (6 bases). Germline V lookup: CDR1 SEHNR, CDR2 FQNEAQ (reference sequence). V was pared by 5 bases and J by 11 bases, with 13 bases between. The CDR3 is 13 residues long. CDR3 DNA: TGTGCCAGCAGCCTGGGACATTCAGCACCCCTCCACTTT. Translation gives CASSLGHSAPLHF.

This clonotype was counted many times. The rearrangement links TRBV29-1 to TRBJ1-1, with unresolved D. V was cut by 4 bases and J by 4 bases, with 10 bases left in between. CDR3 length: 12 amino acids. Germline lookup yields CDR1 SQVTM and CDR2 ANQGSEA. The CDR3 protein is CSVGMGITEAFF. The DNA for the CDR3 is TGCAGCGTTGGAATGGGGATCACTGAAGCTTTCTTT.

The table lists this clonotype with a count of one. Compared with germline, one end of the junction differs, possibly owing to a read error. V is TRBV6-2 or TRBV6-3 and J is TRBJ1-5; no clear D gene. The germline gives CDR1 MNHEY, CDR2 SVGEGT. CDR3 length equals 13 residues. This chain's CDR3 is CASSYRRNQPQHF. In DNA form, the CDR3 reads TGTGCCAGCAGTTACCGGCGCAATCAGCCCCAACATTTT.

This clonotype was seen repeatedly, ten times or more. The V call is TRBV6-2 or TRBV6-3, the J call TRBJ2-7; D ambiguous. The CDR3 has 14 amino acids. V was cut by 1 base and J by 3 bases, with 10 bases left in between. The V gene's germline CDR1 is MNHEY and CDR2 SVGEGT. The CDR3 loop is CASSYYPIGYEQYF. In nucleotides, the CDR3 is TGTGCCAGCAGTTACTACCCTATAGGCTACGAGCAGTACTTC.

Many counts were recorded for this clonotype. The chain carries TRBV6-5 and TRBJ2-2; D is perhaps TRBD1 (6 bases). The CDR3 contains 15 residues. Germline assignment: CDR1 MNHEY and CDR2 SVGAGI. The germline V and J ends were trimmed by 2 bases and 6 bases, with 13 bases remaining between them. CDR3 residues: CASSYLREGAGELFF. DNA of the CDR3: TGTGCCAGCAGTTACCTGAGAGAGGGGGCCGGGGAGCTGTTTTTT.

This clonotype was found many times. The J gene is TRBJ1-1, the V gene TRBV11-3, with D maybe TRBD1 (6 bases). The CDR3 length is 15 residues. V was clipped by 5 bases and J by 4 bases, with 17 bases between them. Germline-derived CDR1 and CDR2 are SGHNT and YENEEA. The CDR3 DNA sequence: TGTGCCAGCAGCCCACCAGGGGCTAGGACCACTGAAGCTTTCTTT. Its protein product is CASSPPGARTTEAFF.

With regard to this clonotype: The final CDR3 position lacks the conserved phenylalanine or tryptophan, pointing to a likely read error. The CDR3 DNA follows: TGTGCCACTCATACTGCGAACACTGAAGCTTTCTGT. Its translation is CATHTANTEAFC. This sequence joins TRBV6-2 or TRBV6-3 and TRBJ1-1; D is undetermined. The V end lost 10 bases, the J end lost 1 base, and 10 bases lay between the germline ends. The CDR3 is made up of 12 amino acids. In germline, CDR1 is MNHEY, CDR2 SVGEGT.

This clonotype appeared many times. The CDR3 region has the DNA TGTGCCAGCAGCCCACCTGGGACAAGGAACACTGAAGCTTTCTTT. Translated, it gives CASSPPGTRNTEAFF. The rearrangement uses TRBV11-3 and TRBJ1-1; D might be TRBD1 (6 bases). Germline V gene data show CDR1 as SGHNT and CDR2 as YENEEA. CDR3 length equals 15 residues. Trimming took off 5 bases at V and 1 base at J, with 14 bases between the two ends.

This clonotype was seen ten or more times. The chain combines TRBV18 with TRBJ1-1; D not resolved. Trimming removed 5 bases at V and 4 bases at J, with 20 bases between. The length of the CDR3 is 16 residues. The germline gives CDR1 KGHSH, CDR2 LQKENI. CDR3 region: CASSSWNTDFITEAFF. For the CDR3, the DNA is TGTGCCAGCTCATCATGGAATACAGATTTTATCACTGAAGCTTTCTTT.

This clonotype has ten or more counts. V gene TRBV6-2 or TRBV6-3 combines with J gene TRBJ2-1, with TRBD2 matching over 9 bases. The CDR3 is made up of 15 amino acids. V gave up 7 bases and J gave up 6 bases; unmatched junction bases: 10. Germline V gives CDR1 MNHEY, CDR2 SVGEGT. CDR3 sequence: CASTYGGGATNEQFF. The CDR3 coding sequence is TGTGCCAGCACCTACGGCGGGGGGGCCACCAATGAGCAGTTCTTC.

This clonotype was seen many times. This chain links TRBV11-1 with TRBJ1-4, with D maybe TRBD1 (6 bases). The V end was cut by 4 bases, the J end by 4 bases, with 19 bases between. This CDR3 region has 17 residues. Germline-derived CDR1 and CDR2 are SGHAT and FQDESV (reference sequence). CDR3 bases: TGTGCCAGCAGCTCTACCTCGCCACAGGGACGTAATGAAAAACTGTTTTTT. Translating it yields CASSSTSPQGRNEKLFF.

This chain connects TRBV7-3 to TRBJ1-3; no clear D gene. CDR1 and CDR2 (germline): SGHTA, FQGTGA. The CDR3 has 15 residues. V was pared by 1 base and J by 4 bases, with 11 bases between. The CDR3 DNA follows: TGTGCCAGCAGCTTAATGGCAGCCTCCGGAAACACCATATATTTT. Protein sequence: CASSLMAASGNTIYF.

This clonotype was counted many times. The gene calls are TRBV28 and TRBJ2-1; 9 positions match TRBD2. This CDR3 comprises 14 residues. The V gene's germline CDR1 is MDHEN and CDR2 SYDVKM. With 5 bases clipped from V and 7 bases from J, the junction kept 6 bases outside the gene matches. Here the CDR3 DNA reads TGTGCCAGCAGTCTAGCGGGATCCAGGAATGAGCAGTTCTTC. Amino acids: CASSLAGSRNEQFF. Full variable domain (remainder filled in from reference TRBV28 and TRBJ2-1): DVKVTQSSRYLVKRTGEKVFLECVQDMDHENMFWYRQDPGLGLRLIYFSYDVKMKEKGDIPEGYSVSREKKERFSLILESASTNQTSMYLCASSLAGSRNEQFFGPGTRLTVL.

This clonotype was seen ten or more times. V and J are TRBV29-1 and TRBJ1-4; 9 nucleotides agree with TRBD1. Per the germline V gene, CDR1 is SQVTM and CDR2 is ANQGSEA. The CDR3 runs 13 residues. Trimming cost V 4 bases and J 5 bases; bases outside gene matches: 2. The CDR3 nucleotides read TGCAGCGTTGCGGGACAGGGAAATGAAAAACTGTTTTTT. It codes for CSVAGQGNEKLFF.

The V gene is TRBV29-1, the J gene TRBJ2-7, with TRBD1 matching 8 bases. CDR3 length equals 16 residues. CDR1 and CDR2 from the germline V gene are SQVTM and ANQGSEA. V lost 3 bases to trimming and J lost 6 bases; unmatched junction nucleotides: 16. The CDR3 is CSVDATGTGLGFEQYF. CDR3 nucleotide sequence: TGCAGCGTTGACGCCACCGGGACAGGCCTAGGATTCGAGCAGTACTTC.

With respect to this clonotype: Given a much more abundant clone one base away, this may be a read error. V gene TRBV19 combines with J gene TRBJ2-3, with D perhaps matching TRBD1 or TRBD2 (7 bases each). Germline CDR1 and CDR2: LNHDA and SQIVND (reference sequence). The CDR3 spans 15 residues. The CDR3: CASSFRQGGPDSQYF. The CDR3 DNA is TGTGCCAGTAGTTTCCGACAGGGAGGGCCAGATTCGCAGTATTTT.

The chain recombines TRBV20-1 with TRBJ2-7; TRBD1 aligns across 7 bases. CDR1 and CDR2 (germline): DFQATT, SNEGSKA (reference sequence). This CDR3 region has 13 residues. V shed 3 bases, J shed 1 base, and the junction held 3 bases outside the gene matches. The CDR3 DNA sequence: TGCAGTGCTAGTCGGACAGGTTCCTACGAGCAGTACTTC. The encoded protein is CSASRTGSYEQYF.

This clonotype appeared many times. The chain is built from TRBV5-4 and TRBJ2-3; 10 bases align to TRBD2. CDR1 SGHNT and CDR2 YYREEE come from the germline V gene (reference sequence). With 6 bases clipped from V and 4 bases from J, the junction kept 8 bases outside the gene matches. This CDR3 has 15 amino acids. This CDR3 is CASTSSGGSSDTQYF. The DNA of the CDR3 is TGTGCCAGCACCTCTAGCGGGGGATCATCAGATACGCAGTATTTT.

This clonotype came up many times. The J gene is TRBJ1-6, the V gene TRBV20-1; TRBD1 might be the D (6 bases). The CDR3 has 14 residues. The germline V gene encodes CDR1 DFQATT and CDR2 SNEGSKA (reference sequence). Trimming cost V 4 bases and J 8 bases, with 15 bases left between them. CDR3 sequence: CSANTGSEDSPLHF. For the CDR3, the DNA is TGCAGTGCTAATACAGGGAGCGAGGATTCACCCCTCCACTTT.

This clonotype was detected ten times or more. The chain carries TRBV12-5 and TRBJ2-3; tentatively, D is TRBD1 (6 bases). V was trimmed by 1 base and J by 1 base, leaving 21 bases between them. The CDR3 sequence is 19 residues long. Germline loops: CDR1 LGHNT, CDR2 FRNRAP. Here the CDR3 DNA reads TGTGCTAGTGGTTTGGATATCTCTGGGGGCGGTCACCGCACAGATACGCAGTATTTT. This sequence encodes CASGLDISGGGHRTDTQYF.

The genes are TRBV6-1 and TRBJ2-5, with 7 bases identical to TRBD1. Germline trimming cut 5 bases from V and 6 bases from J; bases unmatched to any gene: 12. CDR3 size: 15 residues. Looked up from germline, CDR1 is MNHNS and CDR2 is SASEGT. CDR3 DNA: TGTGCCAGCAGTCACTCAACAGGGGACGTGAAGACCCAGTACTTC. As protein: CASSHSTGDVKTQYF.

Many counts were recorded for this clonotype. The chain has TRBV6-2 or TRBV6-3 and TRBJ2-3; 7 bases align to TRBD2. CDR1 and CDR2 (germline): MNHEY, SVGEGT. Losses at the gene ends were 7 bases for V and 1 base for J; bases not matched to a gene: 8. The CDR3 runs to 15 residues. CDR3 DNA: TGTGCCAGCACCACTCTGGCGGGAGGCACAGATACGCAGTATTTT. It translates to CASTTLAGGTDTQYF.